This T cell receptor beta chain comes out of a study of human T cells and chemical hapten exposure (dated by TCRdb to about 2021). Concerning the study at large: For sensitization, 2% DPC in acetone was applied to a roughly 2 cm by roughly 2 cm area of upper inner arm skin. Patients additionally received weekly therapeutic DPC doses to the scalp throughout the approximately 25-week study period. Patch testing was done on the upper back using Finn chambers containing 0.01% DPC, and results were scored after 6 days according to International Contact Dermatitis Research Group standards. The patient cohort, mostly female, included alopecia areata with under or over 50% scalp involvement, alopecia totalis and alopecia universalis. Libraries were pooled for sequencing, and variation in per-sample TCR yields was attributed mainly to small differences in library volumes within the pool. This study followed changes in the peripheral blood TCR repertoire in vivo during primary and secondary sensitization of alopecia patients to the hapten diphenylcyclopropenone (DPC). Blood was sampled from patients pre-sensitization (week 0) and at 2, 6 and about 24 weeks after DPC sensitization. Blood for TCR sequencing was provided by twenty-nine alopecia patients at one to four time points (pre-sensitization, 2, 6 and 24 weeks). Overall study outcomes, separate from this receptor: Repeated subsampling changed both the strength of the expansion versus patch-test correlation and the threshold at which that correlation became significant. A positive correlation was found between the number of PT1 expanded TCRs and patch test score, with significance reached at thresholds 8, 16 and 32 but not 4. Alopecia, a presumed autoimmune disease, was present in all patients, so the immune response of the patients might differ from that of healthy individuals. DPC sensitization did not change how many TCRs were above 1 in 1000 frequency, and no evidence was found of alterations in global repertoire structure. Expanded TCRs formed significantly more large CDR3 similarity clusters than pre-sensitization or healthy control sets, consistent with antigen-driven responses.

Libraries were made using RACE. Data came from a NextSeq 500. Library preparation attached unique molecular identifiers to individual cDNA molecules for quantitative, reproducible TCR counting. From each blood RNA sample, both TCR alpha and TCR beta chains were sequenced. The paper's processing steps were these. The median number of TCRs per sample was approximately 93,000, ranging from about 20,000 to 750,000. V, J and CDR3 annotation of the TCR reads was carried out using the Decombinator software suite. For PS versus PT1 abundance plots, all samples were subsampled to the same number of TCRs (28,000). Expanded TCRs were defined as absent before sensitization and observed at least eight times at the 2-week time point. TCRdb reanalyzed the raw reads on its own, using fastp at Q25 for trimming and MiXCR for clone calling, and kept in-frame beta chains. Duplicate CDR3 protein sequences are folded into a single record with the most common DNA and genes. TCRdb, rather than the study authors, made the V and J calls. The sample includes around 380,000 distinct CDR3 sequences, with about 4.8% observed a single time. The ten largest make up roughly 2.4% of the sample.

In this sample, this clonotype turned up many times. It has no known antigen specificity. Base qualities were left out, and no much larger clone turns up one base away. The label giving this sample's time point can be read as: patch test 1, 2 weeks after DPC sensitization. The treatment or condition label on this specimen signifies: therapeutic diphenylcyclopropenone sensitization with weekly scalp DPC. Blood at each patch-test visit was drawn before the patch test was applied. Patients were considered eligible if aged 18 to 70, diagnosed with alopecia and deemed suitable for DPC therapy, and patients were excluded if pregnant. Total RNA was extracted from unfractionated whole blood collected in Tempus Blood RNA tubes. CDR1 and CDR2 were assigned from the germline V gene as SGHAT and FQNNGV. The V and J ends are trimmed by 0 bases and 0 bases, leaving 12 bases between them. The CDR3 goes from the cysteine to the phenylalanine over 17 residues. Just the 51-base CDR3 DNA is kept, in frame starting at base 1.

This clonotype was obtained from a woman between 45 and 60 years old with alopecia areata. Some clones in this sample may be carry-over from other donors' samples. The source was whole blood, collected in connection with sensitization to the hapten diphenylcyclopropenone (DPC). The sequence joins TRBV11-2 to TRBJ2-4; no D segment can be confidently identified. The CDR3 protein: CASSLDLSQLAKNIQYF. The DNA sequence is as follows: TGTGCCAGCAGCTTAGACCTCTCACAGCTAGCCAAAAACATTCAGTACTTC.